Each of the 27 T cell receptor beta chains below was sequenced from the same sample in a study of T-cell reconstitution after alpha-beta-depleted transplantation in children. Using unique molecular identifiers, the investigators prepared the TCRbeta library. TCRdb re-derived calls from the PCR reads in MiXCR, one entry per CDR3 protein. Of almost 500,000 distinct CDR3 sequences in the sample, roughly an eighth were seen once. This specimen was PBMCs from the stem cell graft donor, taken from the stem cell graft. Every receptor here comes from a human donor who donated a stem cell graft to a child with combined immunodeficiency.

On this clonotype: The final CDR3 position lacks the conserved phenylalanine or tryptophan, pointing to a likely read error. The V and J genes are TRBV20-1 and TRBJ1-2; TRBD1 agrees at 8 bases. The CDR3 totals 14 residues. J gave up 5 bases and V 1 base, and 6 bases lay outside the gene matches. Germline loops: CDR1 DFQATT, CDR2 SNEGSKA (reference sequence). The CDR3 loop reads CSARGSGQEYGYTL. CDR3 bases: TGCAGTGCTAGAGGGTCGGGACAGGAGTATGGCTACACCTTG.

The rearrangement uses TRBV7-3 and TRBJ2-2; 9 bases are shared with TRBD1. The CDR3 has 17 amino acids. Per germline, CDR1 SGHTA and CDR2 FQGTGA. V trimming: 2 bases; J trimming: 5 bases; junction bases outside the gene matches: 9. The CDR3: CASSLGTNRGRTGELFF. The CDR3 nucleotides read TGTGCCAGCAGCTTAGGGACGAACAGGGGGCGAACCGGGGAGCTGTTTTTT. Using reference TRBV7-3 and TRBJ2-2 for the parts outside the CDR3, the full variable domain is GAGVSQTPSNKVTEKGKYVELRCDPISGHTALYWYRQSLGQGPEFLIYFQGTGAADDSGLPNDRFFAVRPEGSVSTLKIQRTERGDSAVYLCASSLGTNRGRTGELFFGEGSRLTVL.

This chain connects TRBV5-6 to TRBJ2-2; D could derive from TRBD1 or TRBD2 (5 bases each). This CDR3 has 16 residues. V was cut by 4 bases and J by 2 bases, with 15 bases left in between. Germline V CDR1 and CDR2: SGHDT, YYEEEE. Written as DNA, the CDR3 is TGTGCCAGCAGCAGGGGACCAGATTCTAACACCGGGGAGCTGTTTTTT. This translates into CASSRGPDSNTGELFF.

The CDR3 reads CASSRGHPYEQYF. The DNA for the CDR3 is TGTGCCAGCAGTCGGGGGCACCCATACGAGCAGTACTTC. The rearrangement links TRBV27 to TRBJ2-7; the D gene could be TRBD1 or TRBD2 (6 bases each). The CDR3 extends over 13 amino acids. Per the germline V gene, CDR1 is MNHEY and CDR2 is SMNVEV (reference sequence). Trimming cost V 5 bases and J 4 bases, with 12 bases left between them.

This clonotype was detected a few times. This chain uses TRBV18 with TRBJ2-1, with no clear D. This CDR3 has 12 amino acids. V lost 2 bases and J lost 9, with 8 bases in between. Germline V gives CDR1 KGHSH, CDR2 LQKENI. CDR3 in amino acids: CASSPTSIEQFF. As DNA, the CDR3 is TGTGCCAGCTCACCAACGTCGATTGAGCAGTTCTTC.

The table lists this clonotype with a count of one. The CDR3 region is CASSPWPGSEQYF. CDR3 in DNA: TGTGCCAGCAGCCCTTGGCCTGGGAGCGAGCAGTACTTC. The chain has TRBV7-2 and TRBJ2-7; D is possibly TRBD2 (5 bases). V shed 5 bases and J shed 6 bases, with 14 bases lying between them. Looked up from germline, CDR1 is SGHTA and CDR2 is FQGNSA. The CDR3 spans 13 residues.

The chain uses TRBV9 and TRBJ2-7; D call uncertain. V gave up 0 bases and J gave up 1 base, with 11 bases separating them. CDR3 length equals 15 residues. The germline V gene encodes CDR1 SGDLS and CDR2 YYNGEE. The CDR3 coding sequence is TGTGCCAGCAGCGTAGATGCAACACGATCCTACGAGCAGTACTTC. Its translation is CASSVDATRSYEQYF.

This clonotype came up a few times. In DNA, the CDR3 is TGCAGTGCTGGACAGTCCATGAACACTGAAGCTTTCTTT. Its translation: CSAGQSMNTEAFF. The J gene is TRBJ1-1, the V gene TRBV20-1, with D possibly being TRBD1 (6 bases). Deletions cut 5 bases from V and 0 bases from J, with 10 bases between. The CDR3 has 13 amino acids. The germline gives CDR1 DFQATT, CDR2 SNEGSKA (reference sequence).

This chain joins TRBV11-1 and TRBJ1-1, with D perhaps matching TRBD1 (5 bases). Trimming left V 7 bases short and J 3 bases short, with 36 bases between. This CDR3 has 21 amino acids. Germline V gives CDR1 SGHAT, CDR2 FQDESV (reference sequence). The CDR3 DNA follows: TGTGCCAGCACCTTGCTGGGCTCTGGTTGTAGGGGAATGAGGGTTTACACTGAAGCTTTCTTT. The encoded protein is CASTLLGSGCRGMRVYTEAFF.

The genes are TRBV12-3 or TRBV12-4 and TRBJ1-5; D unresolved. V lost 3 bases and J 2 bases, leaving 8 bases between the germline ends. The CDR3 is 14 amino acids. The chain's CDR3 is CASSLGKRNQPQHF. The CDR3 nucleotides are TGTGCCAGCAGTTTGGGAAAGCGCAATCAGCCCCAGCATTTT.

This clonotype was recorded at least ten times. The rearrangement uses TRBV29-1 and TRBJ2-5; TRBD2 is a possible D gene (5 bases). Trimming pared 5 bases from V and 4 bases from J, leaving 11 bases between. The germline gives CDR1 SQVTM, CDR2 ANQGSEA. The CDR3 is made up of 12 amino acids. This CDR3 reads CSVRGLRETQYF. CDR3 coding DNA: TGCAGCGTTCGGGGTTTACGAGAGACCCAGTACTTC.

This clonotype came up a few times. The V and J genes are TRBV9 and TRBJ1-3; D unresolved. V was clipped by 0 bases and J by 1 base, with 8 bases between them. The CDR3 spans 15 residues. Germline V lookup: CDR1 SGDLS, CDR2 YYNGEE. CDR3 sequence reads: CASSVATGSGNTIYF. Written as DNA, the CDR3 is TGTGCCAGCAGCGTAGCAACGGGATCTGGAAACACCATATATTTT.

The V and J genes are TRBV7-2 and TRBJ2-3; 10 nucleotides match TRBD2. J gave up 6 bases and V 5 bases, and 8 bases lay outside the gene matches. This CDR3 has 15 amino acids. In germline, CDR1 is SGHTA, CDR2 FQGNSA. Here the CDR3 DNA reads TGTGCCAGCAGCAGAAGCGGGGGGGATGGGGATACGCAGTATTTT. This translates into CASSRSGGDGDTQYF. Based on the CDR3 plus reference TRBV7-2 and TRBJ2-3, the full variable domain is GAGVSQSPSNKVTEKGKDVELRCDPISGHTALYWYRQSLGQGLEFLIYFQGNSAPDKSGLPSDRFSAERTGGSVSTLTIQRTQQEDSAVYLCASSRSGGDGDTQYFGPGTRLTVL.

CDR3 residues: CASSRGGRIYNEQFF. For the CDR3, the DNA is TGTGCCAGCAGCCGAGGGGGGCGGATCTACAATGAGCAGTTCTTC. The gene calls are TRBV13 and TRBJ2-1; the D gene could be TRBD1 or TRBD2 (6 bases each). Germline V lookup: CDR1 PRHDT, CDR2 FYEKMQ (reference sequence). V dropped 5 bases and J dropped 3 bases, with 14 bases sitting between them. This CDR3 is built from 15 residues. Based on the CDR3 plus reference TRBV13 and TRBJ2-1, the full variable domain is AAGVIQSPRHLIKEKRETATLKCYPIPRHDTVYWYQQGPGQDPQFLISFYEKMQSDKGSIPDRFSAQQFSDYHSELNMSSLELGDSALYFCASSRGGRIYNEQFFGPGTRLTVL.

V gene TRBV4-3 combines with J gene TRBJ1-3; D ambiguous. The V end lost 1 base, the J end lost 0 bases, and 7 bases lay between the germline ends. The CDR3 totals 15 residues. The germline gives CDR1 LGHNA, CDR2 YSLEER. The CDR3 region has the DNA TGCGCCAGCAGCCAAGGGTCACCCTCTGGAAACACCATATATTTT. It specifies CASSQGSPSGNTIYF.

This clonotype was counted a few times. This chain links TRBV6-2 or TRBV6-3 with TRBJ2-7; 10 bases are shared with TRBD1. Germline lookup yields CDR1 MNHEY and CDR2 SVGEGT. The trim removed 6 bases at V and 3 bases at J, leaving 8 bases unmatched. CDR3 length equals 15 residues. CDR3 bases: TGTGCCAGCAGCTCCGGGACAGGGGACTTCTACGAGCAGTACTTC. Translation: CASSSGTGDFYEQYF.

This clonotype was detected a few times. The rearrangement uses TRBV24-1 and TRBJ2-2, with D perhaps matching TRBD2 (5 bases). The CDR3 consists of 15 residues. Trimming took 3 bases from V and 2 from J, leaving 9 bases between them. Germline V gives CDR1 KGHDR, CDR2 SFDVKD. CDR3 in amino acids: CATSDASGNTGELFF. In DNA, the CDR3 is TGTGCCACCAGTGATGCCAGCGGAAACACCGGGGAGCTGTTTTTT.

This clonotype was counted many times. This chain joins TRBV25-1 and TRBJ2-4; D is undetermined. Germline CDR1 and CDR2: MGHDK and SYGVNS. The CDR3 extends over 13 amino acids. V dropped 1 base and J dropped 3 bases, with 4 bases sitting between them. In nucleotides, the CDR3 is TGTGCCAGCAGTGAATTTAACAAAAACATTCAGTACTTC. This codes for CASSEFNKNIQYF.

This chain connects TRBV4-3 to TRBJ1-2; D ambiguous. V was cut by 0 bases and J by 4 bases, with 12 bases left in between. There are 15 residues in the CDR3. Germline-derived CDR1 and CDR2 are LGHNA and YSLEER. CDR3 region: CASSQDLAASYGYTF. The CDR3 DNA reads TGCGCCAGCAGCCAAGATTTAGCGGCCAGCTATGGCTACACCTTC.

This clonotype was detected only once. This chain joins TRBV29-1 and TRBJ2-1, with 8 bases aligning to TRBD2. CDR3 length: 15 residues. In germline, CDR1 is SQVTM, CDR2 ANQGSEA. J lost 7 bases, V lost 7 bases, and 15 bases had no gene match. Here the CDR3 reads CSALPGTRNQNEQFF. CDR3 sequence (DNA): TGCAGCGCCCTTCCCGGGACTAGGAACCAAAATGAGCAGTTCTTC.

The DNA for the CDR3 is TGTGCCAGCAGCCCTTGGGACCGAGGAATCCGACTTGGCACAGATACGCAGTATTTT. Translated: CASSPWDRGIRLGTDTQYF. This chain connects TRBV9 to TRBJ2-3; D is perhaps TRBD1 or TRBD2 (5 bases each). V was trimmed by 4 bases and J by 1 base, leaving 25 bases between them. CDR3 length: 19 amino acids. CDR1 is SGDLS and CDR2 is YYNGEE in the germline V gene.

V gene TRBV11-2 combines with J gene TRBJ2-1; D not certain. CDR1 and CDR2 from the germline V gene are SGHAT and FQNNGV. The V end was cut by 5 bases, the J end by 7 bases, with 9 bases between. The CDR3 spans 12 residues. The CDR3 sequence: CASSPGWNEQFF. The CDR3 DNA follows: TGTGCCAGCAGCCCCGGATGGAATGAGCAGTTCTTC.

This clonotype appeared a few times. CDR3 nucleotide sequence: TGTGCCAGCAGTTTCGGCGACAGCAGAAACTATGGCTACACCTTC. This translates into CASSFGDSRNYGYTF. The chain couples TRBV12-3 or TRBV12-4 to TRBJ1-2, with D perhaps matching TRBD1 (5 bases). The CDR3 has 15 amino acids. Deletions cut 3 bases from V and 2 bases from J, with 13 bases between.

This clonotype was detected a few times. In DNA form, the CDR3 reads TGCGCCAGCAGCTTGGACCTAGCGACTGAAGCAGATACGCAGTATTTT. Amino acid sequence: CASSLDLATEADTQYF. This chain joins TRBV5-1 and TRBJ2-3; maybe TRBD2 (6 bases). Germline V gene lookup returns CDR1 SGHRS and CDR2 YFSETQ. The V end was cut by 0 bases, the J end by 4 bases, with 15 bases between. The CDR3 runs 16 residues.

This clonotype was seen repeatedly, ten times or more. This chain connects TRBV6-5 to TRBJ2-4, with 7 positions matching TRBD2. CDR3 size: 14 residues. Germline CDR1 and CDR2: MNHEY and SVGAGI. The V and J ends lost 2 bases and 4 bases, in that order; junction bases with no gene match: 2. In DNA, the CDR3 is TGTGCCAGCAGTTACGGGGGGGTGAAAAACATTCAGTACTTC. Its translation: CASSYGGVKNIQYF.

This clonotype showed up just a few times. The CDR3 region is CSALLAGGVNEQFF. The CDR3 DNA reads TGCAGTGCTCTTCTAGCGGGGGGGGTAAATGAGCAGTTCTTC. This chain uses TRBV20-1 with TRBJ2-1, with 12 bases that match TRBD2. The trim removed 5 bases at V and 7 bases at J, leaving 6 bases unmatched. This CDR3 comprises 14 residues. Germline V lookup: CDR1 DFQATT, CDR2 SNEGSKA (reference sequence).

This clonotype was observed a few times. This chain connects TRBV2 to TRBJ2-2; 8 positions match TRBD2. There are 13 residues in the CDR3. The V and J ends lost 6 bases and 5 bases, in that order; junction bases with no gene match: 2. Germline V gene sequence: CDR1 SNHLY, CDR2 FYNNEI. CDR3 loop: CASRRGATGELFF. CDR3 DNA sequence: TGTGCCAGCAGGCGGGGGGCTACCGGGGAGCTGTTTTTT.